These 27 T cell receptor beta chains came from one sample sequenced in a study of blood T cell repertoires in COVID-19. Sequenced by immunoSEQ multiplex PCR; TCRdb stores in-frame clones only, minus some. The table has about 330,000 clones, around 86% seen once. Input material: PBMCs or T cells enriched from blood (not recorded which). The receptors originated from a woman between 18 and 30 years old who had recovered from COVID-19.

The CDR3 nucleotides are TGTGCCAGCAGCCCTAACGCGGGGGAGAGGGGCGCCCACTACGAGCAGTACTTC. Amino acid sequence: CASSPNAGERGAHYEQYF. The rearrangement links TRBV27 to TRBJ2-7; 7 positions match TRBD2. CDR1 is MNHEY, CDR2 SMNVEV, per germline (reference sequence). The J segment lost 3 bases and the V segment lost 6 bases, leaving 20 bases of the junction unmatched. This CDR3 has 18 amino acids.

The rearrangement links TRBV6-4 to TRBJ1-3, with D unclear. CDR1 is MRHNA, CDR2 SNTAGT, per germline. Trimming pared 0 bases from V and 4 bases from J, leaving 19 bases between. The CDR3 covers 18 residues. The CDR3 coding sequence is TGTGCCAGCAGTGACTCGAGTGGAGTGTGGCGTCGGGGAAACACCATATATTTT. It translates to CASSDSSGVWRRGNTIYF.

The chain joins TRBV12-3 or TRBV12-4 to TRBJ2-1, with 8 bases that match TRBD2. This CDR3 has 13 residues. V lost 4 bases to trimming and J lost 7 bases; unmatched junction nucleotides: 3. The CDR3 spells CASSSGTRNEQFF. CDR3 bases: TGTGCCAGCAGTTCCGGGACTAGAAATGAGCAGTTCTTC.

This clone was seen once. J is TRBJ1-2 and V is TRBV29-1; 11 nucleotides agree with TRBD1. V lost 6 bases to trimming and J lost 13 bases; unmatched junction nucleotides: 13. Germline values: CDR1 SQVTM, CDR2 ANQGSEA. The CDR3 consists of 13 residues. The DNA for the CDR3 is TGCAGCGTCCCTAGGGGACAGGGGGAGTATCGCACCTTC. It translates to CSVPRGQGEYRTF.

The rearrangement joins TRBV2 to TRBJ2-7, with 8 bases that match TRBD1. Germline trimming cut 1 base from V and 2 bases from J; bases unmatched to any gene: 4. The CDR3 totals 15 residues. Germline CDR1 reads SNHLY; CDR2 reads FYNNEI. This CDR3 reads CASSEGGQAPYEQYF. CDR3 coding DNA: TGTGCCAGCAGTGAAGGGGGACAGGCCCCCTACGAGCAGTACTTC. The full variable domain, its missing parts supplied by reference TRBV2 and TRBJ2-7, is EPEVTQTPSHQVTQMGQEVILRCVPISNHLYFYWYRQILGQKVEFLVSFYNNEISEKSEIFDDQFSVERPDGSNFTLKIRSTKLEDSAMYFCASSEGGQAPYEQYFGPGTRLTVT.

The J gene is TRBJ1-1, the V gene TRBV11-3, with 9 bases matching TRBD1. The CDR3 has 14 amino acids. The ends lost 5 bases at V and 3 bases at J; junction bases unmatched: 4. CDR1 and CDR2 from the germline V gene are SGHNT and YENEEA. The CDR3 protein is CASSPGQGYTEAFF. The CDR3 DNA reads as TGTGCCAGCAGCCCTGGACAGGGGTACACTGAAGCTTTCTTT.

This rearrangement joins TRBV6-5 to TRBJ2-1, with 7 bases fitting TRBD2. Germline CDR1 is MNHEY and CDR2 is SVGAGI. The CDR3 sequence is 14 residues long. The junction had 8 bases not matched to a gene; V was cut back by 5 bases and J by 7 bases. The CDR3 region is CASSRAGVSNEQFF. In DNA, the CDR3 is TGTGCCAGCAGTAGGGCGGGAGTATCAAATGAGCAGTTCTTC.

The J gene is TRBJ2-5, the V gene TRBV7-8, with TRBD1 as a possible D gene (6 bases). The V end lost 5 bases, the J end lost 1 base, and 11 bases lay between the germline ends. The CDR3 is made up of 14 amino acids. The V gene's germline CDR1 is SGHVS and CDR2 FQNEAQ. CDR3 bases: TGTGCCAGCAGCCCGGGACATTCCCAAGAGACCCAGTACTTC. Translation gives CASSPGHSQETQYF.

The rearrangement links TRBV10-3 to TRBJ1-3; 7 positions agree with TRBD1. With V trimmed by 6 bases and J by 0 bases, 5 bases remained unmatched. The CDR3 is made up of 15 amino acids. Germline loops: CDR1 ENHRY, CDR2 SYGVKD. The CDR3 sequence is CAISADRHSGNTIYF. The CDR3 nucleotides read TGTGCCATCAGCGCGGACAGGCACTCTGGAAACACCATATATTTT.

This chain links TRBV19 with TRBJ1-5; 8 nucleotides match TRBD1. The V segment lost 3 bases and the J segment 0 bases; nucleotides outside the gene matches: 7. CDR1 is LNHDA and CDR2 is SQIVND in the germline V gene (reference sequence). The CDR3 spans 17 residues. Here the CDR3 DNA reads TGTGCCAGTAGTATCGGGACAGGATCATATAGCAATCAGCCCCAGCATTTT. It codes for CASSIGTGSYSNQPQHF.

The chain's CDR3 is CASRPGQMNTEAFF. CDR3 nucleotide sequence: TGTGCCAGTAGACCGGGACAGATGAACACTGAAGCTTTCTTT. The rearrangement joins TRBV27 to TRBJ1-1, with TRBD1 identical over 7 bases. Per the germline V gene, CDR1 is MNHEY and CDR2 is SMNVEV (reference sequence). Germline trimming cut 9 bases from V and 0 bases from J; bases unmatched to any gene: 7. The CDR3 is 14 amino acids.

This clone appeared once. This chain connects TRBV15 to TRBJ2-3; no firm D call. The germline gives CDR1 LNHNV, CDR2 YYDKDF (reference sequence). Trimming left V 0 bases short and J 2 bases short, with 9 bases between. The CDR3 totals 15 residues. The CDR3 sequence: CATSREGRSTDTQYF. CDR3 in DNA: TGTGCCACCAGCAGAGAGGGCCGATCCACAGATACGCAGTATTTT.

The rearrangement uses TRBV4-1 and TRBJ1-1, with TRBD1 matching over 7 bases. The trim removed 4 bases at V and 0 bases at J, leaving 11 bases unmatched. The CDR3 spans 17 residues. Germline values: CDR1 MGHRA, CDR2 YSYEKL. The CDR3 is CASSRVQGNSMNTEAFF. The CDR3, as DNA: TGCGCCAGCAGCCGCGTACAGGGGAACTCAATGAACACTGAAGCTTTCTTT.

This clone was observed a few times. The chain employs TRBV4-1 and TRBJ1-4; D not certain. Deletions cut 0 bases from V and 13 bases from J, with 21 bases between. CDR1 is MGHRA, CDR2 YSYEKL, per germline. The CDR3 has 16 amino acids. The chain's CDR3 is CASSQDRSAGLEVLFF. CDR3 coding DNA: TGCGCCAGCAGCCAAGATCGGTCCGCCGGGTTGGAGGTACTGTTTTTT.

The V gene is TRBV29-1, the J gene TRBJ2-2; no firm D call. Germline CDR1 SQVTM, CDR2 ANQGSEA. The CDR3 loop spans 12 amino acids. DNA for the CDR3: TGCAGTAGTGGTAATCACCGCGGGGAGCTGTTTTTT. Protein: CSSGNHRGELFF.

The J gene is TRBJ1-2, the V gene TRBV19; D is possibly TRBD1 (5 bases). Trimming pared 2 bases from V and 4 bases from J, leaving 14 bases between. CDR3 size: 15 residues. Germline V gene lookup returns CDR1 LNHDA and CDR2 SQIVND (reference sequence). The CDR3 here is CASSITRDSSYGYTF. The CDR3 nucleotides are TGTGCCAGTAGTATAACCCGCGACAGCTCCTATGGCTACACCTTC.

The chain has TRBV27 and TRBJ1-2; unclear D gene. The CDR3 length is 13 residues. Trimming removed 4 bases at V and 2 bases at J, with 8 bases between. CDR1 and CDR2 from the germline V gene are MNHEY and SMNVEV (reference sequence). The CDR3 bases are TGTGCCAGCAGTTGGCGAGGGAACTATGGCTACACCTTC. It yields the protein CASSWRGNYGYTF.

The gene calls are TRBV29-1 and TRBJ1-1; TRBD1 aligns across 7 bases. J was trimmed by 3 bases and V by 6 bases; bases with no gene match: 7. This CDR3 comprises 13 residues. Looked up from germline, CDR1 is SQVTM and CDR2 is ANQGSEA. The CDR3 is CSVTDREDTEAFF. Here the CDR3 DNA reads TGCAGCGTAACTGACAGGGAGGACACTGAAGCTTTCTTT.

CDR3 bases: TGTGCCAGTAGTACCACACTGGAGGAAAAACTGTTTTTT. Translating it yields CASSTTLEEKLFF. The rearrangement uses TRBV19 and TRBJ1-4, with D unresolved. Per germline, CDR1 LNHDA and CDR2 SQIVND (reference sequence). Trimming stripped 4 bases from V and 8 bases from J, with 11 bases between. CDR3 length: 13 residues.

The genes are TRBV9 and TRBJ2-3; 9 positions agree with TRBD2. CDR1 and CDR2 (germline): SGDLS, YYNGEE. The CDR3 is 17 amino acids. The junction had 5 bases not matched to a gene; V was cut back by 0 bases and J by 0 bases. The CDR3 coding sequence is TGTGCCAGCAGCGTAGGGGGACTAGCAGATAGCACAGATACGCAGTATTTT. Amino acids: CASSVGGLADSTDTQYF.

For this clone: Other DNA sequences in the sample encode the same CDR3. The chain carries TRBV4-1 and TRBJ1-5, with a tentative D call TRBD1 (5 bases). Germline-derived CDR1 and CDR2 are MGHRA and YSYEKL. This CDR3 has 14 amino acids. The V gene lost 2 bases and the J gene lost 3 bases, with 8 bases spanning the gap. CDR3 coding DNA: TGCGCCAGCAGCCAACGGGGGTTCAATCAGCCCCAGCATTTT. This codes for CASSQRGFNQPQHF.

V is TRBV20-1 and J is TRBJ1-4; D gene unclear. CDR3 size: 12 residues. The germline gives CDR1 DFQATT, CDR2 SNEGSKA (reference sequence). V was clipped by 3 bases and J by 9 bases, with 11 bases between them. CDR3 nucleotides: TGCAGTGCTAGTTCGGGATATCAAAAACTGTTTTTT. Protein: CSASSGYQKLFF.

The chain combines TRBV7-6 with TRBJ2-3, with D possibly being TRBD2 (5 bases). The CDR3 length is 14 residues. V lost 5 bases, J lost 4 bases, and 13 bases lay in between. Germline-derived CDR1 and CDR2 are SGHVS and FNYEAQ. CDR3 region: CASSPGSWADTQYF. CDR3 DNA sequence: TGTGCCAGCAGCCCGGGATCCTGGGCAGATACGCAGTATTTT.

V is TRBV7-8 and J is TRBJ2-1; TRBD1 might be the D (5 bases). CDR3 length equals 15 residues. Trimming took 0 bases from V and 9 from J, leaving 15 bases between them. Germline CDR1 SGHVS, CDR2 FQNEAQ. The DNA of the CDR3 is TGTGCCAGCAGCTTAGCGCGCGTCCGTGGGGCTGAGCAGTTCTTC. Its translation: CASSLARVRGAEQFF. The whole variable domain, remainder taken from reference TRBV7-8 and TRBJ2-1, is GAGVSQSPRYKVAKRGQDVALRCDPISGHVSLFWYQQALGQGPEFLTYFQNEAQLDKSGLPSDRFFAERPEGSVSTLKIQRTQQEDSAVYLCASSLARVRGAEQFFGPGTRLTVL.

The chain joins TRBV4-1 to TRBJ2-2; D is perhaps TRBD2 (6 bases). This CDR3 spans 17 amino acids. The germline gives CDR1 MGHRA, CDR2 YSYEKL. With 1 base removed from V and 5 bases from J, the gap between germline ends came to 17 bases. The CDR3: CASSQAPGGGKTGELFF. The CDR3, as DNA: TGCGCCAGCAGCCAAGCCCCCGGGGGAGGTAAAACCGGGGAGCTGTTTTTT.

The chain joins TRBV10-3 to TRBJ2-7; 10 positions agree with TRBD1. Trimming cost V 7 bases and J 3 bases; bases outside gene matches: 3. Germline CDR1 and CDR2: ENHRY and SYGVKD. This CDR3 contains 13 residues. CDR3 loop: CAIKGQGNYEQYF. CDR3 nucleotide sequence: TGTGCCATCAAGGGACAGGGGAACTACGAGCAGTACTTC.

The chain employs TRBV7-9 and TRBJ2-3, with 7 bases aligning to TRBD1. The V gene end was trimmed by 1 base and the J gene end by 8 bases; junction bases not matched to a gene: 3. The germline V gene has CDR1 SEHNR and CDR2 FQNEAQ (reference sequence). The CDR3 is made up of 13 amino acids. The CDR3 DNA reads as TGTGCCAGCAGCTTAGAGGGGGCACGTACGCAGTATTTT. Its protein product is CASSLEGARTQYF. Full variable domain (missing parts from reference TRBV7-9 and TRBJ2-3): DTGVSQNPRHKITKRGQNVTFRCDPISEHNRLYWYRQTLGQGPEFLTYFQNEAQLEKSRLLSDRFSAERPKGSFSTLEIQRTEQGDSAMYLCASSLEGARTQYFGPGTRLTVL.